The 21 T cell receptor beta chains in this list originate from one sample, sequenced in a study of blood T cell repertoires in COVID-19. Repertoires were generated with immunoSEQ multiplex PCR, while TCRdb's copy carries only in-frame clones and drops some. The table lists 150,000 to 200,000 clones, under 85% of them singletons. Sequencing was carried out using peripheral blood. The receptors come from a man aged 55 to 70 with active or convalescent COVID-19.

Remarks on this clone: This sample includes further DNA sequences coding for the same CDR3. This chain's CDR3 is CSVAGGEETQYF. For the CDR3, the DNA is TGCAGCGTTGCAGGAGGGGAAGAGACCCAGTACTTC. The chain joins TRBV29-1 to TRBJ2-5, with D maybe TRBD2 (6 bases). The germline V gene has CDR1 SQVTM and CDR2 ANQGSEA. CDR3 length equals 12 residues. Trimming removed 4 bases from V and 3 bases from J, with 9 bases in between.

The sample holds many counts of this clone. The chain uses TRBV27 and TRBJ2-2, with 10 nucleotides matching TRBD1. V lost 5 bases, J lost 4 bases, and 7 bases stayed unmatched. CDR1 is MNHEY, CDR2 SMNVEV, per germline (reference sequence). The CDR3 extends over 16 amino acids. CDR3 bases: TGTGCCAGCAGTCCTGGGACAGGGGAAGGCACCGGGGAGCTGTTTTTT. Its protein is CASSPGTGEGTGELFF.

In its sample, this clone was seen a few times. The chain is built from TRBV7-9 and TRBJ1-2; D is undetermined. CDR3 length equals 11 residues. Germline CDR1 SEHNR, CDR2 FQNEAQ (reference sequence). Trimming stripped 4 bases from V and 8 bases from J, with 8 bases between. The CDR3 reads CASSSARGYTF. The CDR3, as DNA: TGTGCCAGCAGCTCAGCGCGGGGCTACACCTTC.

The chain has TRBV20-1 and TRBJ1-2; no firm D call. The germline V gene encodes CDR1 DFQATT and CDR2 SNEGSKA (reference sequence). The CDR3 loop spans 10 amino acids. Between the trimmed V and J ends, which lost 8 bases and 7 bases, there was a span of 11 bases. CDR3 bases: TGCAGTTGGCGGGTGGGTGGCTACACCTTC. Translating gives CSWRVGGYTF.

This rearrangement joins TRBV4-2 to TRBJ1-3; the D is unclear. The CDR3 totals 15 residues. V was shortened by 0 bases and J by 3 bases, with 9 bases between the two germline ends. Germline V gene lookup returns CDR1 LGHNA and CDR2 YNFKEQ. CDR3: CASSQDPGHGNTIYF. CDR3 DNA sequence: TGTGCCAGCAGCCAAGACCCAGGCCATGGAAACACCATATATTTT.

The CDR3 reads CASSGSRGSTEAFF. CDR3 in DNA: TGTGCCAGCAGCGGATCGCGGGGGAGCACTGAAGCTTTCTTT. This chain links TRBV7-3 with TRBJ1-1; weak D call: TRBD1 (5 bases). Germline V CDR1 and CDR2: SGHTA, FQGTGA. This CDR3 is 14 amino acids long. Trimming pared 5 bases from V and 4 bases from J, leaving 14 bases between.

The gene calls are TRBV7-2 and TRBJ2-7; TRBD2 matches at 7 bases. The CDR3 extends over 15 amino acids. The J segment lost 3 bases and the V segment lost 5 bases, leaving 10 bases of the junction unmatched. Germline V gene sequence: CDR1 SGHTA, CDR2 FQGNSA. The CDR3 protein is CASSPEGGLFYEQYF. For the CDR3, the DNA is TGTGCCAGCAGCCCCGAGGGAGGGTTGTTCTACGAGCAGTACTTC.

In its sample, this clone was seen once. The chain uses TRBV7-2 and TRBJ2-1, with D perhaps TRBD2 (6 bases). The CDR3 loop spans 15 amino acids. V was pared by 2 bases and J by 4 bases, with 12 bases between. Per germline, CDR1 SGHTA and CDR2 FQGNSA. The CDR3 loop is CASSLTPGLYNEQFF. CDR3 DNA: TGTGCCAGCAGCTTAACTCCGGGACTTTACAATGAGCAGTTCTTC.

This rearrangement joins TRBV10-3 to TRBJ2-7; TRBD2 matches at 11 bases. The germline V gene has CDR1 ENHRY and CDR2 SYGVKD. The ends lost 6 bases at V and 6 bases at J; junction bases unmatched: 10. This CDR3 is 15 amino acids long. CDR3 nucleotides: TGTGCCATCAGCACCACTAGCGGGAGACCCGCCGAGCAGTACTTC. It yields the protein CAISTTSGRPAEQYF.

This chain links TRBV19 with TRBJ1-4; D is perhaps TRBD1 (5 bases). There are 14 residues in the CDR3. Trimming removed 5 bases at V and 5 bases at J, with 12 bases between. The V gene's germline CDR1 is LNHDA and CDR2 SQIVND (reference sequence). CDR3 sequence reads: CASSPDTLNEKLFF. The CDR3 coding sequence is TGTGCCAGTAGTCCGGACACTTTAAATGAAAAACTGTTTTTT.

The chain combines TRBV5-1 with TRBJ2-5; the D gene is possibly TRBD1 (5 bases). Germline CDR1 is SGHRS and CDR2 is YFSETQ. The CDR3 sequence is 13 residues long. V lost 1 base and J 4 bases, leaving 8 bases between the germline ends. CDR3 loop: CASSLRRAETQYF. The CDR3 DNA is TGCGCCAGCAGCTTGCGCAGGGCAGAGACCCAGTACTTC. Together with reference TRBV5-1 and TRBJ2-5, the CDR3 gives the full variable domain: KAGVTQTPRYLIKTRGQQVTLSCSPISGHRSVSWYQQTPGQGLQFLFEYFSETQRNKGNFPGRFSGRQFSNSRSEMNVSTLELGDSALYLCASSLRRAETQYFGPGTRLLVL.

V usage is TRBV6-2 or TRBV6-3 and J usage is TRBJ1-5; TRBD1 matches at 9 bases. There are 21 residues in the CDR3. Germline V gene data show CDR1 as MNHEY and CDR2 as SVGEGT. The J segment lost 1 base and the V segment lost 4 bases, leaving 20 bases of the junction unmatched. CDR3 nucleotide sequence: TGTGCCAGCAGTTCAACTCGTCCGGGACAGGGTACGGGTTGGAGCAATCAGCCCCAGCATTTT. This encodes CASSSTRPGQGTGWSNQPQHF.

This clone has more than one count but fewer than ten. The sample has other DNA sequences that encode this CDR3 too. V usage is TRBV3-1 (or the pseudogene TRBV3-2) and J usage is TRBJ2-5; D might be TRBD1 (6 bases). The germline V and J ends were trimmed by 4 bases and 5 bases, with 17 bases remaining between them. The CDR3 contains 15 residues. In germline, CDR1 is LGHDT, CDR2 YNNKEL (reference sequence). The CDR3 DNA follows: TGTGCCAGCAGCCCCCCGGGCAGGGGATTGGAGACCCAGTACTTC. This translates into CASSPPGRGLETQYF.

V usage is TRBV29-1 and J usage is TRBJ2-1, with 7 bases that match TRBD2. CDR3 length: 13 amino acids. CDR1 is SQVTM and CDR2 is ANQGSEA in the germline V gene. Losses at the gene ends were 5 bases for V and 6 bases for J; bases not matched to a gene: 7. CDR3 sequence reads: CSVSSGIANEQFF. The CDR3 DNA reads TGCAGCGTTTCCAGCGGGATCGCCAATGAGCAGTTCTTC.

The rearrangement joins TRBV27 to TRBJ2-1, with TRBD2 matching over 7 bases. Germline trimming cut 5 bases from V and 3 bases from J; bases unmatched to any gene: 10. Germline V gene lookup returns CDR1 MNHEY and CDR2 SMNVEV (reference sequence). The CDR3 loop spans 16 amino acids. The DNA for the CDR3 is TGTGCCAGCAGTCCCTTTTCGGGAGGCTTCTACAATGAGCAGTTCTTC. Translation gives CASSPFSGGFYNEQFF.

The gene calls are TRBV5-1 and TRBJ2-2; 7 positions agree with TRBD1. Germline loops: CDR1 SGHRS, CDR2 YFSETQ. V trimming: 10 bases; J trimming: 1 base; junction bases outside the gene matches: 4. The CDR3 spans 13 residues. The DNA of the CDR3 is TGCGCCGGAAGGACAGGGAACACCGGGGAGCTGTTTTTT. This gives the protein CAGRTGNTGELFF. The entire variable domain, with the rest obtained from reference TRBV5-1 and TRBJ2-2, is as follows: KAGVTQTPRYLIKTRGQQVTLSCSPISGHRSVSWYQQTPGQGLQFLFEYFSETQRNKGNFPGRFSGRQFSNSRSEMNVSTLELGDSALYLCAGRTGNTGELFFGEGSRLTVL.

The chain couples TRBV5-5 to TRBJ1-2, with D tentatively TRBD1 (5 bases). The CDR3 sequence is 12 residues long. The ends were cut back, 9 bases at V and 6 bases at J, with 15 bases in the middle. Germline CDR1 SGHKS, CDR2 YYEKEE (reference sequence). This CDR3 is CATSWGEDGYTF. In DNA, the CDR3 is TGTGCCACCTCCTGGGGGGAGGATGGCTACACCTTC.

This chain uses TRBV10-3 with TRBJ2-7, with a possible D match to TRBD2 (5 bases). The length of the CDR3 is 11 residues. Germline lookup yields CDR1 ENHRY and CDR2 SYGVKD. V was clipped by 3 bases and J by 11 bases, with 11 bases between them. The CDR3 DNA reads as TGTGCCATCAGTGAAGGGAGCGAAAAGTACTTC. Its translation: CAISEGSEKYF.

This chain joins TRBV11-1 and TRBJ1-1; D is uncertain. CDR3 length: 13 residues. Germline V gene lookup returns CDR1 SGHAT and CDR2 FQDESV (reference sequence). Trimming took off 3 bases at V and 5 bases at J, with 10 bases between the two ends. CDR3 DNA: TGTGCCAGCAGCTTCCGGGGTGCAACTGAAGCTTTCTTT. It specifies CASSFRGATEAFF.

J is TRBJ1-5 and V is TRBV5-1, with TRBD1 identical over 7 bases. The J segment lost 3 bases and the V segment lost 4 bases, leaving 7 bases of the junction unmatched. Germline V gene data show CDR1 as SGHRS and CDR2 as YFSETQ. The CDR3 is 15 residues long. CDR3 protein: CASSDRDSYNQPQHF. CDR3 DNA sequence: TGCGCCAGCAGCGACCGGGACAGCTACAATCAGCCCCAGCATTTT.

The chain couples TRBV11-1 to TRBJ2-5, with TRBD2 matching over 10 bases. This CDR3 is built from 14 residues. Trimming took 6 bases from V and 5 from J; bases not matched to a gene: 6. Per the germline V gene, CDR1 is SGHAT and CDR2 is FQDESV (reference sequence). DNA of the CDR3: TGTGCCAGCAGATACCGACTAGCGGGTGAGACCCAGTACTTC. Translated: CASRYRLAGETQYF.